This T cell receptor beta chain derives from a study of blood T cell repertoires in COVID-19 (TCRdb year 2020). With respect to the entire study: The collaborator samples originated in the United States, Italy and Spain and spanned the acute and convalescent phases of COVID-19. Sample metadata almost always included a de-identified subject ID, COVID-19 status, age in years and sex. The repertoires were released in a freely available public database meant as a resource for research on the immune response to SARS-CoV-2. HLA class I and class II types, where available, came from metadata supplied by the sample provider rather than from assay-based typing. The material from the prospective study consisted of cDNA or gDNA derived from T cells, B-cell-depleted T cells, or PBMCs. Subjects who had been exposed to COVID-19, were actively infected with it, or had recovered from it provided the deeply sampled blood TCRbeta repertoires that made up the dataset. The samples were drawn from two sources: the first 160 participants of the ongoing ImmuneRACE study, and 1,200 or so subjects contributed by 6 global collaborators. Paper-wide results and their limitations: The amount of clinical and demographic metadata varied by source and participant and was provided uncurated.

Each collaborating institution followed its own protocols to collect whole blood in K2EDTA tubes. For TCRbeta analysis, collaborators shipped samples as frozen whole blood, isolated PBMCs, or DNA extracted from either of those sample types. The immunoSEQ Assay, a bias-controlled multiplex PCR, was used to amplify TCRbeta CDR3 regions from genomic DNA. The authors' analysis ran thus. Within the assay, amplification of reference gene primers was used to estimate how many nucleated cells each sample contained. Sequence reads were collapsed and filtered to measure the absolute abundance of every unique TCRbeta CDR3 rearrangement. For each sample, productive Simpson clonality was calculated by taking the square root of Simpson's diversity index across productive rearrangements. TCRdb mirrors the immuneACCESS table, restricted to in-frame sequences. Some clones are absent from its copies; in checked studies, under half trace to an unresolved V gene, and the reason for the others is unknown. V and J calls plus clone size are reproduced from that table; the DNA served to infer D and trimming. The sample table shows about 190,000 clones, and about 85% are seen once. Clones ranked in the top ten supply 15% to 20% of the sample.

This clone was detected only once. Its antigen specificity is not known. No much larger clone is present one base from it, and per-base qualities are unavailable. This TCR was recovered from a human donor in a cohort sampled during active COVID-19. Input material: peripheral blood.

In nucleotide form, the sequence is TGTGCCAGCAGTTACAGAAGGGGTGGCCCAGGGACCCAGTACTTC. The resulting protein is CASSYRRGGPGTQYF. The chain was built from TRBV6-5 and TRBJ2-5; the D region possibly corresponds to TRBD1 (5 bases align). The junction carries 17 bases between V and J, which are trimmed by 2 bases and 7 bases respectively. The CDR3 numbers 15 residues from cysteine through phenylalanine. Only the CDR3 DNA stays, 45 bases, in frame from base 1. CDR1 and CDR2 were assigned from the germline V gene as MNHEY and SVGAGI.